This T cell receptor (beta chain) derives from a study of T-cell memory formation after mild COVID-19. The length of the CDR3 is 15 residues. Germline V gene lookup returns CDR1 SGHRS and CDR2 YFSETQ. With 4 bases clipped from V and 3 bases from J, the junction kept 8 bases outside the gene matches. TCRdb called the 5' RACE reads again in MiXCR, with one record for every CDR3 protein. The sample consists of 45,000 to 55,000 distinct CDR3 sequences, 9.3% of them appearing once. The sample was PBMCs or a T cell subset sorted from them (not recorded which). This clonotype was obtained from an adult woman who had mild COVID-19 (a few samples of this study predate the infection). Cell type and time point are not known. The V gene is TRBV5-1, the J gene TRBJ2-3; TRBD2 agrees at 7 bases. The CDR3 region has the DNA TGCGCCAGCAGCACCGGACTAGATCGGACAGATACGCAGTATTTT. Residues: CASSTGLDRTDTQYF.